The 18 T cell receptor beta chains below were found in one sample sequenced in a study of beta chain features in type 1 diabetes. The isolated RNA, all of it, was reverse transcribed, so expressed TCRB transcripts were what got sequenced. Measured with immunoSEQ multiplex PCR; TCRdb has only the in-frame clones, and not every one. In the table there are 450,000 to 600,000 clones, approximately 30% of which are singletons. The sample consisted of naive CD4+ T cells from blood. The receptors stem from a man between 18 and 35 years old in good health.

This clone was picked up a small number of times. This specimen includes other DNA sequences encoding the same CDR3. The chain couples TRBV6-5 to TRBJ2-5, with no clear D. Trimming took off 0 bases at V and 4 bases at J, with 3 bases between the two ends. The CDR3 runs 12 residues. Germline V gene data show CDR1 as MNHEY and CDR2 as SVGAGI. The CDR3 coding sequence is TGTGCCAGCAGTTACTCGAGAGAGACCCAGTACTTC. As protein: CASSYSRETQYF.

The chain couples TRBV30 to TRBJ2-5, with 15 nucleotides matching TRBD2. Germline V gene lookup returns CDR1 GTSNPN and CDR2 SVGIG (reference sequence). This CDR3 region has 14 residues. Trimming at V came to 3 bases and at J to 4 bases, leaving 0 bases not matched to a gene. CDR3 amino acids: CAWRGLAGGETQYF. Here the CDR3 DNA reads TGTGCCTGGAGGGGACTAGCGGGAGGAGAGACCCAGTACTTC.

DNA of the CDR3: TGTGCCAGCAGAAGGCTAGCGGGAGCCCACGAGCAGTACTTC. Translation gives CASRRLAGAHEQYF. This chain joins TRBV6-1 and TRBJ2-7; 10 bases line up with TRBD2. Germline V gene data show CDR1 as MNHNS and CDR2 as SASEGT. This CDR3 comprises 14 residues. V shed 6 bases, J shed 5 bases, and the junction held 7 bases outside the gene matches.

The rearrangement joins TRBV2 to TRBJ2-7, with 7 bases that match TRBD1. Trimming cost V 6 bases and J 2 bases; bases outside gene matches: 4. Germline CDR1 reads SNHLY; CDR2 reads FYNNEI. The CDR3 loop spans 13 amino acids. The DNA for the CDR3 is TGTGCCAGCAGGGGGACAGCAACCTACGAGCAGTACTTC. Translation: CASRGTATYEQYF.

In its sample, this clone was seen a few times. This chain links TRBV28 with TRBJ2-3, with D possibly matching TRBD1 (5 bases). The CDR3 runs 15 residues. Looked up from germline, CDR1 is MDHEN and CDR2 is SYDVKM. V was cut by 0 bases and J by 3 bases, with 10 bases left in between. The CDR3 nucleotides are TGTGCCAGCAGTTTATGGCAGGGTAGGACAGATACGCAGTATTTT. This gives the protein CASSLWQGRTDTQYF.

The CDR3 nucleotides are TGTGCCTGGACTAAGGATAGCAATCAGCCCCAGCATTTT. As protein: CAWTKDSNQPQHF. The J gene is TRBJ1-5, the V gene TRBV30; D call uncertain. Germline CDR1 and CDR2: GTSNPN and SVGIG (reference sequence). The length of the CDR3 is 13 residues. V lost 4 bases, J lost 0 bases, and 7 bases lay in between.

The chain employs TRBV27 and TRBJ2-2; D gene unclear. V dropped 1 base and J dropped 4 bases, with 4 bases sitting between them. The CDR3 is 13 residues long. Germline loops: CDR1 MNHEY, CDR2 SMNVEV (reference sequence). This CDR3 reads CASSLWSTGELFF. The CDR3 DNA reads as TGTGCCAGCAGTTTATGGAGCACCGGGGAGCTGTTTTTT.

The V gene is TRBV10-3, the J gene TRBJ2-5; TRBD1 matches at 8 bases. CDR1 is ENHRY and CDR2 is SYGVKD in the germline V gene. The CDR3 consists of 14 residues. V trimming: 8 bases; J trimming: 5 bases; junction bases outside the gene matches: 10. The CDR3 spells CAIARGLVGETQYF. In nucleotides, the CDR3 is TGTGCCATCGCCAGGGGGCTGGTCGGGGAGACCCAGTACTTC.

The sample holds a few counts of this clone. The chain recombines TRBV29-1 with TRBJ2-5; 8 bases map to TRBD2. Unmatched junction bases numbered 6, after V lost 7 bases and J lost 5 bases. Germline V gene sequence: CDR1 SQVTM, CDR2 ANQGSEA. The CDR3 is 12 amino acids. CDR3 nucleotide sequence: TGCAGCGGACTAGCGTTGAAGGAGACCCAGTACTTC. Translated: CSGLALKETQYF.

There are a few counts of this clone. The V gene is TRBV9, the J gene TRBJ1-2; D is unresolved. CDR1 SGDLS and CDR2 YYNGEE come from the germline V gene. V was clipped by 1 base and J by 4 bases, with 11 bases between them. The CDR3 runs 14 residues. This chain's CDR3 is CASSVIPGSYGYTF. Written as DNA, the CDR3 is TGTGCCAGCAGCGTAATCCCAGGATCCTATGGCTACACCTTC.

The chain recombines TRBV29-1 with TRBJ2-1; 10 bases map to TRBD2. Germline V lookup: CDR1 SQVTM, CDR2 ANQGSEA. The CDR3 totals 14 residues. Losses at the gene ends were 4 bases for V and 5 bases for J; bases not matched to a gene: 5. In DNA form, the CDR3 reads TGCAGCGTTGGGACTAGCGGAGTAAACAATGAGCAGTTCTTC. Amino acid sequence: CSVGTSGVNNEQFF.

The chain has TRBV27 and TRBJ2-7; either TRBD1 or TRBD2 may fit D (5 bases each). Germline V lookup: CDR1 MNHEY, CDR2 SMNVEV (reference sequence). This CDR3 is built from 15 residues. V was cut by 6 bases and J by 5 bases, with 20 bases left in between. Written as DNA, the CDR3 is TGTGCCAGCAGGGACGCCGGGACCGCGGTCCACGAGCAGTACTTC. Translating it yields CASRDAGTAVHEQYF.

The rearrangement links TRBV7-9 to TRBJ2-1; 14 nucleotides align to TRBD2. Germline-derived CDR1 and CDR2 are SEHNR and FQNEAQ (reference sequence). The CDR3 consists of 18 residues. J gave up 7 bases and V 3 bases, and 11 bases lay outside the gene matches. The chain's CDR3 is CASSFERMGLAGVNEQFF. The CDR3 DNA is TGTGCCAGCAGCTTCGAGAGGATGGGACTAGCGGGAGTAAATGAGCAGTTCTTC.

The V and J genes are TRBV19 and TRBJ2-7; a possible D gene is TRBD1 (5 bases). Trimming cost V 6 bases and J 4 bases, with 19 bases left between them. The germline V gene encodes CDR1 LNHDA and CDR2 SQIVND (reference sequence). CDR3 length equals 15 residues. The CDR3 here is CASSLGDFGSYEQYF. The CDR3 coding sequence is TGTGCCAGTAGCCTAGGGGATTTTGGATCTTACGAGCAGTACTTC.

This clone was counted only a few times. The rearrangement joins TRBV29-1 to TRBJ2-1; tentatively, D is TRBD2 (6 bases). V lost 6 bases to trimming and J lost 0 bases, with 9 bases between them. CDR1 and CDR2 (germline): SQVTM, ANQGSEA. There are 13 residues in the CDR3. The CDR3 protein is CSVGTFSYNEQFF. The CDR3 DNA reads TGCAGCGTGGGGACTTTCTCCTACAATGAGCAGTTCTTC.

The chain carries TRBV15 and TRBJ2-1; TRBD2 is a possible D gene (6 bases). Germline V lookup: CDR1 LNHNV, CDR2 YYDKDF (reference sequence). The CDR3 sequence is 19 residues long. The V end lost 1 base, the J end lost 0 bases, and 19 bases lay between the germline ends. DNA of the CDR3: TGTGCCACCAGCAGAGCCCTGACCCTAGCGCAAAGCTCCTACAATGAGCAGTTCTTC. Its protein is CATSRALTLAQSSYNEQFF. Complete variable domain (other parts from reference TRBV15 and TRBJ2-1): DAMVIQNPRYQVTQFGKPVTLSCSQTLNHNVMYWYQQKSSQAPKLLFHYYDKDFNNEADTPDNFQSRRPNTSFCFLDIRSPGLGDTAMYLCATSRALTLAQSSYNEQFFGPGTRLTVL.

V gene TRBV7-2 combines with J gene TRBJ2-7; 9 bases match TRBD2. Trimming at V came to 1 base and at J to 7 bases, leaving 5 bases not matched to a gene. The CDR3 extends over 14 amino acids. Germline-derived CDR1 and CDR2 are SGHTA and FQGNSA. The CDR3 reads CASSLEREAREQYF. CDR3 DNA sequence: TGTGCCAGCAGCTTAGAGCGGGAGGCGCGAGAGCAGTACTTC. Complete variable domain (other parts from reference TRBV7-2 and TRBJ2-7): GAGVSQSPSNKVTEKGKDVELRCDPISGHTALYWYRQSLGQGLEFLIYFQGNSAPDKSGLPSDRFSAERTGGSVSTLTIQRTQQEDSAVYLCASSLEREAREQYFGPGTRLTVT.

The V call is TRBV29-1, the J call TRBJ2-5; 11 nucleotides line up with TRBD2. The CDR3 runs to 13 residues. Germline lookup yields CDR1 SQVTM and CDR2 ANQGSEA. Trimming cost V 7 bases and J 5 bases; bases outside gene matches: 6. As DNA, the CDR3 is TGCAGCGGGGTAGCGGGAGGGCGGGAGACCCAGTACTTC. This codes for CSGVAGGRETQYF. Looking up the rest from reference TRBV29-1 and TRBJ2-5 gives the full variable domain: SAVISQKPSRDICQRGTSLTIQCQVDSQVTMMFWYRQQPGQSLTLIATANQGSEATYESGFVIDKFPISRPNLTFSTLTVSNMSPEDSSIYLCSGVAGGRETQYFGPGTRLLVL.